Listed below are T cell receptor beta chains from one sample, sequenced in a study of blood T cell repertoires in COVID-19. Sequencing used immunoSEQ multiplex PCR; TCRdb keeps in-frame clones, though not all of them. The sample has approximately 470,000 clones, approximately 90% seen once. Sequenced input: PBMCs or T cells enriched from blood (not recorded which). Receptors originate from a young woman who had recovered from COVID-19. The conserved cysteine and the conserved F or W are not part of the CDR3 here. The D gene is left open where the match is weak.

CDR3aa: ASRGPLAKNIQY
j_gene: TRBJ2-4
v_gene: TRBV6-4
d_gene: NA

CDR3aa: ASKRDRNTGELF
j_gene: TRBJ2-2
v_gene: TRBV2
d_gene: TRBD1

CDR3aa: ASSSPWWSPTYEQY
j_gene: TRBJ2-7
v_gene: TRBV18
d_gene: NA

CDR3aa: SEGQPNTEAF
j_gene: TRBJ1-1
v_gene: TRBV29-1
d_gene: NA

CDR3aa: ASEKMGETQY
j_gene: TRBJ2-5
v_gene: TRBV2
d_gene: NA

CDR3aa: AWSETGAGGYT
j_gene: TRBJ1-2
v_gene: TRBV30
d_gene: TRBD1

CDR3aa: ASRDREVTYEQY
j_gene: TRBJ2-7
v_gene: TRBV2
d_gene: NA

CDR3aa: ASSAGGDTEAF
j_gene: TRBJ1-1
v_gene: TRBV6-4
d_gene: NA

CDR3aa: ASLTGGSYNEQF
j_gene: TRBJ2-1
v_gene: TRBV2
d_gene: TRBD1

CDR3aa: ASSLASGLQETQY
j_gene: TRBJ2-5
v_gene: TRBV13
d_gene: TRBD2